This T cell receptor beta chain was found in a study of blood T cell repertoires in COVID-19. Across the study: Samples taken during acute and convalescent COVID-19 were collected in the United States, Italy and Spain. In each case, the material was cDNA or gDNA derived from T cells, B-cell-depleted T cells, or PBMCs.

In the original workflow: The authors estimated nucleated cell counts from reference gene primer amplification. This table comes from immunoSEQ multiplex PCR, and its TCRdb copy is limited to in-frame clones, with some not included. V and J calls and clone size follow that table, whereas D and trimming were derived from the DNA. The data hold 75,000 or so clones, with approximately 82% observed a single time. Germline lookup yields CDR1 SGHAT and CDR2 FQNNGV. The CDR3 length is 15 residues. The V end lost 5 bases, the J end lost 0 bases, and 11 bases lay between the germline ends. The rearrangement joins TRBV11-2 to TRBJ1-3; D call uncertain. The source of this sequence is a man in his sixties with acute or convalescent COVID-19. Sequenced: peripheral blood. CDR3 loop: CASSRTISSGNTIYF. The CDR3 region has the DNA TGTGCCAGCAGCCGAACTATAAGCTCTGGAAACACCATATATTTT.